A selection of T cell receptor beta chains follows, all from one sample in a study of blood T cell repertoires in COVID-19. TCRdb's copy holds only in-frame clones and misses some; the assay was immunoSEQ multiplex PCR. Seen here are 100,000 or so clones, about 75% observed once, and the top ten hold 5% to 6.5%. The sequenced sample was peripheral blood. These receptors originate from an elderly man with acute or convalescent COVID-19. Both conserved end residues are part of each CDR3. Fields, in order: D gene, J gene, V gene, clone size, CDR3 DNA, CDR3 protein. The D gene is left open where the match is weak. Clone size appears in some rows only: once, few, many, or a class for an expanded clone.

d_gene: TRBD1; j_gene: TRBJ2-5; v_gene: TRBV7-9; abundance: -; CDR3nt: TGTGCCAGCAGCACCGGGACAGGAGGGCGAGAGACCCAGTACTTC; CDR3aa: CASSTGTGGRETQYF
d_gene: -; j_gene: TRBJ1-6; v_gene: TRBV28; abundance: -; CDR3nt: TGTGCCAGCAGCCTCCTCGCGAGGGATTTTTCACCCCTCCACTTT; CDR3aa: CASSLLARDFSPLHF
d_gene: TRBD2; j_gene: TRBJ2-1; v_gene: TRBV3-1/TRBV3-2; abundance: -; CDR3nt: TGTGCCAGCAGCCAAGGGTGGACTAGCGGGAGGAATGGCAATGAGCAGTTCTTC; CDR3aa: CASSQGWTSGRNGNEQFF
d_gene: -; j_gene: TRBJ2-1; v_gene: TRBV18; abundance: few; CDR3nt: TGTGCCAGCTCACCTTCCAGACAGAACAATGAGCAGTTCTTC; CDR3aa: CASSPSRQNNEQFF
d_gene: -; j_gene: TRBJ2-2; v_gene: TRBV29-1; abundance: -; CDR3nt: TGCAGCGCCCTCGACCAGACGGGTACCGGGGAGCTGTTTTTT; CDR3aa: CSALDQTGTGELFF
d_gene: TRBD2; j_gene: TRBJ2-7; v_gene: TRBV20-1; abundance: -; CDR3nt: TGCAGTGCTAGTACTAGCGGGAGTGCCTCCTACGAGCAGTACTTC; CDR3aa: CSASTSGSASYEQYF
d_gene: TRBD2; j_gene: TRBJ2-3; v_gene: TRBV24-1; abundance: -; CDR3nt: TGTGCCACCAGTGCATTAGCGGGAGGGGCAGATACGCAGTATTTT; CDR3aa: CATSALAGGADTQYF
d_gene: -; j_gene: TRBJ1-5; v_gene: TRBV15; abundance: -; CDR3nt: TGTGCCACCAGCAGTGGCAGTACCAATCAGCCCCAGCATTTT; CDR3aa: CATSSGSTNQPQHF
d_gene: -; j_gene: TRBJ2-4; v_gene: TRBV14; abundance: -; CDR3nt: TGTGCCAGCAGCCTAAATCAAAACATTCAGTACTTC; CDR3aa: CASSLNQNIQYF
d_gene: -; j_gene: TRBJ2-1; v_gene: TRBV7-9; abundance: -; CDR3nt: TGTGCCAGCAGCTTAGGGCAGGGGAATTGGGAGCAGTTCTTC; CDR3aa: CASSLGQGNWEQFF
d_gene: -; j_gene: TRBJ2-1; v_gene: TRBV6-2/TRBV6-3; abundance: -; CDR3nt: TGTGCCAGCAGTTACTCCAACGACAAGAGCTCCTACAATGAGCAGTTCTTC; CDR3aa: CASSYSNDKSSYNEQFF
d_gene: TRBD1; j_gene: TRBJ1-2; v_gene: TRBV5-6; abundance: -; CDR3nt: TGTGCCAGCAGCTTGGCAGGAGACAGGGTCGGCTACACCTTC; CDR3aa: CASSLAGDRVGYTF
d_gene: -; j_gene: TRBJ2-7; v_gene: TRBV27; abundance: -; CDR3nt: TGTGCCAGCAGTTTGGGCAGAGCCTACGAGCAGTACTTC; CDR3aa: CASSLGRAYEQYF
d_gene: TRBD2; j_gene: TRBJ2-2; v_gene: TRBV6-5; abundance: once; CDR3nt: TGTGCCAGCCGCCCGGCGGGAGCGAACACCGGGGAGCTGTTTTTT; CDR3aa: CASRPAGANTGELFF
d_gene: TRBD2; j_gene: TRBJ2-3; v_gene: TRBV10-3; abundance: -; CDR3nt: TGTGCCTCCGCCGGCGTGGCGGGAGCCGTAGATACGCAGTATTTT; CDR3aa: CASAGVAGAVDTQYF
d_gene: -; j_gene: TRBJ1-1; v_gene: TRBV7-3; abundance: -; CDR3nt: TGTGCCAGCAGCGCAGCGATGAACACTGAAGCTTTCTTT; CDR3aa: CASSAAMNTEAFF
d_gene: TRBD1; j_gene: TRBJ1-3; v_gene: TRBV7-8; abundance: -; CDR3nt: TGTGCCAGCAGCTCAGGGGGGACTGGAAACACCATATATTTT; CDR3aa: CASSSGGTGNTIYF
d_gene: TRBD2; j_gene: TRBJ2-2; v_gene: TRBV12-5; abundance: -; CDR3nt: TGTGCTAGTGGTTTATTCCTAACTAGCGGGAGGGGTGCCGGGGAGCTGTTTTTT; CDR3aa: CASGLFLTSGRGAGELFF
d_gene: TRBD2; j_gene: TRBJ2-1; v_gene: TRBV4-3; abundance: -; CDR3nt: TGCGCCAGCAGCCAAGGGACTAGATCGGTGGACAATGAGCAGTTCTTC; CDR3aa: CASSQGTRSVDNEQFF
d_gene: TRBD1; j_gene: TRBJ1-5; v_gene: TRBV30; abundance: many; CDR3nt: TGTGCCTGGAGTGTTTTCGGGACAGGGGATCAGCCCCAGCATTTT; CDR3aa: CAWSVFGTGDQPQHF
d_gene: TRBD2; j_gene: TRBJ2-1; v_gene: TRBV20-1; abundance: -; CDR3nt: TGCAGTGCGCGGACTAGCCATGAGCAGTTCTTC; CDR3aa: CSARTSHEQFF
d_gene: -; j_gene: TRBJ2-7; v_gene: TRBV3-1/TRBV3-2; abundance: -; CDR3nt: TGTGCCAGCAGCCAAGGACTTGCCACTTTCGCAAAGCAGTACTTC; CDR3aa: CASSQGLATFAKQYF